The rows below give T cell receptor beta chains drawn from one sample of a study of human T cells and chemical hapten exposure. One entry per CDR3 protein results from TCRdb running MiXCR on the RACE reads. The table lists 84,000 or so distinct CDR3 sequences, about 10% of them singletons. The input for sequencing was whole blood, taken in connection with sensitization to the hapten diphenylcyclopropenone (DPC). These receptors were taken from a man between 35 and 55 years old with alopecia areata. Some clones in this sample may be carry-over from other donors' samples. Both conserved end residues are part of each CDR3. The D gene is left open where the match is weak. Rows give clone size only sometimes, using once, few, many, or a class for an expanded clone.

D: -; V: TRBV6-5; J: TRBJ1-6; size: -; DNA: TGTGCCAGCAGTTACTCGTCTGGAGGGGGTTCACCCCTCCACTTT; CDR3: CASSYSSGGGSPLHF
D: TRBD1; V: TRBV29-1; J: TRBJ1-2; size: few; DNA: TGCAGCGTTGACGGGGGACAGTGGGAGGGCTACACCTTC; CDR3: CSVDGGQWEGYTF
D: TRBD2; V: TRBV7-2; J: TRBJ2-7; size: few; DNA: TGTGCCAGCAGCTTGGGACTAGCGGGAGGGGACGAGCAGTACTTC; CDR3: CASSLGLAGGDEQYF
D: -; V: TRBV28; J: TRBJ1-5; size: few; DNA: TGTGCCAGCAGTTCTCCTGGACCTCGCAATCAGCCCCAGCATTTT; CDR3: CASSSPGPRNQPQHF
D: -; V: TRBV7-2; J: TRBJ2-5; size: -; DNA: TGTGTCAGCAGCTTAGCTCGTATGCTTTTCGAGACCCAGTACTTC; CDR3: CVSSLARMLFETQYF
D: TRBD2; V: TRBV12-3/TRBV12-4; J: TRBJ2-3; size: -; DNA: TGTGCCAGCAGGAAGCGGGAGACCACAGATACGCAGTATTTT; CDR3: CASRKRETTDTQYF
D: TRBD2; V: TRBV5-1; J: TRBJ2-3; size: few; DNA: TGCGCCAGCAGTCGGGATGGGCTAGCGGGCCCAGATACGCAGTATTTT; CDR3: CASSRDGLAGPDTQYF
D: -; V: TRBV6-5; J: TRBJ1-2; size: -; DNA: TGTGCCAGCAGTTACGGGCGGTCCACTCCCCTAGGCTACACCTTC; CDR3: CASSYGRSTPLGYTF
D: TRBD2; V: TRBV7-9; J: TRBJ2-3; size: -; DNA: TGTGCCAGCAGCTTAAATGATGCTAGCGGGCCTAGCACAGATACGCAGTATTTT; CDR3: CASSLNDASGPSTDTQYF
D: TRBD2; V: TRBV4-1; J: TRBJ2-5; size: -; DNA: TGCGCCAGCAGCCAAGATCCCGGGAGGGCCGGAGAGACCCAGTACTTC; CDR3: CASSQDPGRAGETQYF
D: -; V: TRBV13; J: TRBJ2-5; size: few; DNA: TGTGCCAGCAGCTTGCCAGCCCAAGAGACCCAGTACTTC; CDR3: CASSLPAQETQYF
D: TRBD2; V: TRBV19; J: TRBJ2-3; size: -; DNA: TGTGCCAGTAGGGACGTAGCGGGAGGAACAGATACGCAGTATTTT; CDR3: CASRDVAGGTDTQYF
D: -; V: TRBV7-6; J: TRBJ2-5; size: -; DNA: TGTGCCAGCAGCTTATGGGGGGGCGAGACCCAGTACTTC; CDR3: CASSLWGGETQYF
D: -; V: TRBV4-2; J: TRBJ1-1; size: few; DNA: TGTGCCAGCAGCCTACCCGTTACTTACAGGGACACTGAAGCTTTCTTT; CDR3: CASSLPVTYRDTEAFF
D: -; V: TRBV2; J: TRBJ2-1; size: once; DNA: TGTGCCAGCAGTGATTGGGACGGCTCCTACAATGAGCAGTTCTTC; CDR3: CASSDWDGSYNEQFF
D: TRBD1; V: TRBV9; J: TRBJ2-5; size: -; DNA: TGTGCCAGCAGCATGACAGGGGGGCAAGAGACCCAGTACTTC; CDR3: CASSMTGGQETQYF
D: TRBD2; V: TRBV9; J: TRBJ2-5; size: -; DNA: TGTGCCAGCAGCGTAGGTAGGGCTAGCGGGGCCCAAGAGACCCAGTACTTC; CDR3: CASSVGRASGAQETQYF
D: -; V: TRBV30; J: TRBJ2-5; size: few; DNA: TGTGCCTGGAGTGTACTCAGGATAGAGACCCAGTACTTC; CDR3: CAWSVLRIETQYF
D: TRBD2; V: TRBV7-2; J: TRBJ2-1; size: many; DNA: TGTGCCAGCAGCGGCGGGACTAGCGGGAGAGGTTTTGGCTTC; CDR3: CASSGGTSGRGFGF
D: TRBD2; V: TRBV5-5; J: TRBJ2-7; size: -; DNA: TGTGCCAGCAGCTTGGCGGCTAGCGGGGGTTACGAGCAGTACTTC; CDR3: CASSLAASGGYEQYF
D: TRBD2; V: TRBV20-1; J: TRBJ2-3; size: -; DNA: TGCAGTGTTGGAGCGGGAGTCACAGATACGCAGTATTTT; CDR3: CSVGAGVTDTQYF
D: -; V: TRBV6-5; J: TRBJ2-5; size: -; DNA: TGTGCCAGCAGTTACAAGCGGCGGGAGACCCAGTACTTC; CDR3: CASSYKRRETQYF
D: TRBD2; V: TRBV6-5; J: TRBJ2-3; size: many; DNA: TGTGCCAGCAGTATACGGACTAGCGGGAGGGCAGATACGCAGTATTTT; CDR3: CASSIRTSGRADTQYF
D: -; V: TRBV12-3/TRBV12-4; J: TRBJ2-7; size: many; DNA: TGTGCCAGCAGTTTAGCCAGAGAGCAGTACTTC; CDR3: CASSLAREQYF
D: TRBD1; V: TRBV10-3; J: TRBJ2-5; size: few; DNA: TGTGCCATCAGTACAGACAGGGTGCAAGAGACCCAGTACTTC; CDR3: CAISTDRVQETQYF
D: TRBD1; V: TRBV7-2; J: TRBJ1-1; size: -; DNA: TGTGCCACCTCCGAGGACAGGGCATGCACTGAAGCTTTCTTT; CDR3: CATSEDRACTEAFF
D: -; V: TRBV6-5; J: TRBJ1-1; size: few; DNA: TGTGCCAGCAGGGGGGTACAGGGCGACACTGAAGCTTTCTTT; CDR3: CASRGVQGDTEAFF
D: TRBD2; V: TRBV3-1; J: TRBJ2-2; size: many; DNA: TGTGCCAGCAGCCAAGGGACTAGTCGGCCCGGGGAGCTGTTTTTT; CDR3: CASSQGTSRPGELFF
D: TRBD1; V: TRBV28; J: TRBJ2-3; size: many; DNA: TGTGCCAGTCTGACAGGGGGAGAGGGCACAGATACGCAGTATTTT; CDR3: CASLTGGEGTDTQYF
D: -; V: TRBV29-1; J: TRBJ2-7; size: -; DNA: TGCAGCGTTGAAGATGCGGCACGGGGCCCCTACGAGCAGTACTTC; CDR3: CSVEDAARGPYEQYF
D: TRBD1; V: TRBV12-3/TRBV12-4; J: TRBJ2-7; size: -; DNA: TGTGCCAGCCAACCGACAGGGTTCCCTACCGAGCAGTACTTC; CDR3: CASQPTGFPTEQYF
D: TRBD1; V: TRBV30; J: TRBJ1-4; size: -; DNA: TGTGCCTGGAGCCCTGGGACAGGGAGAGAAAAACTGTTTTTT; CDR3: CAWSPGTGREKLFF
D: -; V: TRBV7-8; J: TRBJ2-1; size: -; DNA: TGTGCCAGCAGCTTAGCGGGAGACTTTTACAATGAGCAGTTCTTC; CDR3: CASSLAGDFYNEQFF
D: -; V: TRBV5-6; J: TRBJ2-3; size: -; DNA: TGTGCCAGCAGCTTGGGTCGCACAGATACGCAGTATTTT; CDR3: CASSLGRTDTQYF
D: -; V: TRBV12-3/TRBV12-4; J: TRBJ1-4; size: many; DNA: TGTGCCAGCAGTTTATCGGAAGTTCGGCGAAAACTGTTTTTT; CDR3: CASSLSEVRRKLFF
D: -; V: TRBV27; J: TRBJ1-4; size: many; DNA: TGTGCCAGCAGTCCGACCATGTGGGGAAAACTGTTTTTT; CDR3: CASSPTMWGKLFF
D: TRBD1; V: TRBV2; J: TRBJ2-3; size: -; DNA: TGTGCCAGCAATACAGGGGGTTACACAGATACGCAGTATTTT; CDR3: CASNTGGYTDTQYF
D: -; V: TRBV7-2; J: TRBJ1-6; size: -; DNA: TGTGCCAGCAGCTTAGCAGGGGCCGGGAATTCACCCCTCCACTTT; CDR3: CASSLAGAGNSPLHF